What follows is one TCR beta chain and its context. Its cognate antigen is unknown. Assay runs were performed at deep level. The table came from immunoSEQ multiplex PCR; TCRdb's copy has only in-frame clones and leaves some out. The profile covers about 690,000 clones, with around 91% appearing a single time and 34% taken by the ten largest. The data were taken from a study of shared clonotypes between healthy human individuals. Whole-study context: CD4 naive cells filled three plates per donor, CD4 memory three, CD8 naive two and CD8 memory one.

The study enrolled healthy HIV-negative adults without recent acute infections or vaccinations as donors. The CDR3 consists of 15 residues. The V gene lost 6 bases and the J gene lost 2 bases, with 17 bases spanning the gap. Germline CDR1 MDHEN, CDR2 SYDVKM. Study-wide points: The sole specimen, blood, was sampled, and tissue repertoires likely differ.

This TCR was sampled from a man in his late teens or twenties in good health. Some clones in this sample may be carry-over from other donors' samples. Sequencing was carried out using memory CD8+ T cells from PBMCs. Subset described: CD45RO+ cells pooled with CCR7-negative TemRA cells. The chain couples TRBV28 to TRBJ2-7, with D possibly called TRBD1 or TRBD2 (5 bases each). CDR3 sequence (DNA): TGTGCCAGCAGCCTACCTGGGACCTCCGCCTACGAGCAGTACTTC. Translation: CASSLPGTSAYEQYF.